This record looks at one T cell receptor (beta chain) sequence and its context. Its antigen is unknown. This sample is part of a study of cytomegalovirus exposure and HLA in healthy donors. Study-wide results and limits: In a later analysis, TCR beta V- and J-gene trimming was associated with a missense DCLRE1C variant. Per a later analysis, about 17,000 TCR beta sequences showed association with HLA alleles at 0.05 false discovery rate. Among the sequence variants, a highly shared cluster was likely an artifact of sequencing.

PCR employed 60 Vbeta and 13 Jbeta primers. Generated by immunoSEQ multiplex PCR, the TCRdb table keeps only in-frame clones and is missing some. The sample gives some 120,000 clones, 80% of which show up once; over 2.5% is in the top ten. This CDR3 has 22 amino acids. Losses at the gene ends were 2 bases for V and 5 bases for J; bases not matched to a gene: 22. Germline assignment: CDR1 LNHDA and CDR2 SQIVND (reference sequence). V and J are TRBV19 and TRBJ2-1, with TRBD1 identical over 12 bases. This sequence originates from a male donor in good health and CMV-seronegative. The sequenced sample was PBMCs. CDR3 loop: CASSISRGPGQGADEGDNEQFF. In DNA form, the CDR3 reads TGTGCCAGTAGTATATCTAGAGGGCCGGGACAGGGGGCTGATGAAGGGGACAATGAGCAGTTCTTC.